The clone carrying this TCR beta chain occurred a few times. No antigen is known for it. Unique molecular identifiers were incorporated when the TCRbeta library was constructed. TCRdb processed the PCR reads anew with MiXCR; each CDR3 protein has one entry. Of some 440,000 distinct CDR3 sequences in the sample, about a sixth are singletons; the top ten hold around 30%. From germline, CDR1 is SGHTA and CDR2 FQGNSA. This CDR3 spans 15 amino acids. V was clipped by 1 base and J by 7 bases, with 13 bases between them. These data originate in a study of T-cell reconstitution after alpha-beta-depleted transplantation in children. Notes on the study in general: Day-60 TCRbeta diversity that was high in some patients was derived from surviving recipient T cells and thymic progenitors. Newly made T cells mostly supplied T-cell counts and diversity one year after transplant. There were reportedly several hundred expanded graft clones from which alpha-beta T cells came about two months after transplant.

The chain links TRBV7-2 to TRBJ1-4; D is uncertain. The receptor comes from a boy younger than two who had a stem cell transplant for Wiskott-Aldrich syndrome, so the T cells may come from the graft donor. The sequences come from PBMCs, mostly from graft donor cells, collected 360 days after TCRalphabeta/CD19-depleted stem cell transplant. The CDR3 sequence: CASSLERQPGEKLFF. CDR3 bases: TGTGCCAGCAGCTTAGAAAGGCAGCCCGGTGAAAAACTGTTTTTT.